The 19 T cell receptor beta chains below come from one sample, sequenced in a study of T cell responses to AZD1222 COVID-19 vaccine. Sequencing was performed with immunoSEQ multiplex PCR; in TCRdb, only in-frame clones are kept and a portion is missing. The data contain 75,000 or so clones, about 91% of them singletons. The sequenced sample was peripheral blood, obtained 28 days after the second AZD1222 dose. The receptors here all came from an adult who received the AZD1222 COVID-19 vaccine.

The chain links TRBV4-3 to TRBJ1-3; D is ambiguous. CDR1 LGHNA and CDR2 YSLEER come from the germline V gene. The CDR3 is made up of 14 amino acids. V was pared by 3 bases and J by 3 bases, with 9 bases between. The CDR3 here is CASSQTVYGNTIYF. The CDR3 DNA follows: TGCGCCAGCAGCCAGACCGTTTATGGAAACACCATATATTTT.

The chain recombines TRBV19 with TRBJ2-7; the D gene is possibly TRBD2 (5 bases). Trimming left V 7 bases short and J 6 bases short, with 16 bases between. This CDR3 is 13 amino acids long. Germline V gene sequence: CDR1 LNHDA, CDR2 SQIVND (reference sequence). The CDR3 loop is CASTPRARGEQYF. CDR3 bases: TGTGCCAGTACCCCGCGGGCCCGGGGCGAGCAGTACTTC. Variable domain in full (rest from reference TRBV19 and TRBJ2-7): DGGITQSPKYLFRKEGQNVTLSCEQNLNHDAMYWYRQDPGQGLRLIYYSQIVNDFQKGDIAEGYSVSREKKESFPLTVTSAQKNPTAFYLCASTPRARGEQYFGPGTRLTVT.

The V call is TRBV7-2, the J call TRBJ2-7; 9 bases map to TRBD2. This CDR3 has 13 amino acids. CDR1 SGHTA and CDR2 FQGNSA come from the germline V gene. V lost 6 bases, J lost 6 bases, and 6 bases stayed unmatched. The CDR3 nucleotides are TGTGCCAGCAGTCCCGGGACTAGCAGCGAGCAGTACTTC. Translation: CASSPGTSSEQYF.

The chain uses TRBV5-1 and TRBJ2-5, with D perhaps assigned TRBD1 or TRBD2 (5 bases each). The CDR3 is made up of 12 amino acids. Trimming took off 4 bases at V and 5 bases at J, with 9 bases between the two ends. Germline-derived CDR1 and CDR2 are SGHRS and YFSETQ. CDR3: CASSREGETQYF. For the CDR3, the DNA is TGCGCCAGCAGCAGAGAGGGGGAGACCCAGTACTTC. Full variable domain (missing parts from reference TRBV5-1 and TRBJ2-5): KAGVTQTPRYLIKTRGQQVTLSCSPISGHRSVSWYQQTPGQGLQFLFEYFSETQRNKGNFPGRFSGRQFSNSRSEMNVSTLELGDSALYLCASSREGETQYFGPGTRLLVL.

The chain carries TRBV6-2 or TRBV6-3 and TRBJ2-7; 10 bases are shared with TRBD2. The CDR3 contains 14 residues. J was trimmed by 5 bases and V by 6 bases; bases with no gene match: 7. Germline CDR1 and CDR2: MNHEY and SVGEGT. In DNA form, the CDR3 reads TGTGCCAGCAGCCCACTAGCGGGACTCGACGAGCAGTACTTC. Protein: CASSPLAGLDEQYF.

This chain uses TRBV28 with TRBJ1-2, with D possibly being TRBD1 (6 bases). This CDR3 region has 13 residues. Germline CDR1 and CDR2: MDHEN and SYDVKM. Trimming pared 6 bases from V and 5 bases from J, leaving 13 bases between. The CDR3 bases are TGTGCCAGCAGCCGACTACAGGGTTATGGCTACACCTTC. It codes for CASSRLQGYGYTF.

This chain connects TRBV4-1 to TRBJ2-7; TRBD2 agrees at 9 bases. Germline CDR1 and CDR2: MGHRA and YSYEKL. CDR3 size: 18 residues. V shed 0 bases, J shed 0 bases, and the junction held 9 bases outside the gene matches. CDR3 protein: CASSQDGGGRAPSYEQYF. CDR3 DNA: TGCGCCAGCAGCCAAGATGGGGGCGGGAGGGCTCCCTCCTACGAGCAGTACTTC.

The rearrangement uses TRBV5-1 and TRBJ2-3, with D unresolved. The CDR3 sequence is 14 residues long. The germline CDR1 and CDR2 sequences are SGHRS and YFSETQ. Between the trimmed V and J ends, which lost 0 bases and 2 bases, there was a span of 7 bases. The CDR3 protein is CASSLVGYTDTQYF. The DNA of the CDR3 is TGCGCCAGCAGCTTGGTCGGCTACACAGATACGCAGTATTTT.

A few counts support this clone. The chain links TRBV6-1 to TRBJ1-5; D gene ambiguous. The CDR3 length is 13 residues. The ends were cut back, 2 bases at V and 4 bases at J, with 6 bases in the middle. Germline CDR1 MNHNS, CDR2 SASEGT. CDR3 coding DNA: TGTGCCAGCAGTGAAAGGAGAAATCAGCCCCAGCATTTT. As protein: CASSERRNQPQHF.

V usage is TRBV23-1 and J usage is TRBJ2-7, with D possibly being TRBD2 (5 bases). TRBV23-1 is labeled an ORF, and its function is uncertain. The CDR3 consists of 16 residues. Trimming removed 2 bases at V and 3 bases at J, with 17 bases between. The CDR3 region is CASSQMEWQEDYEQYF. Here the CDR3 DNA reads TGCGCCAGCAGTCAAATGGAGTGGCAGGAGGACTACGAGCAGTACTTC.

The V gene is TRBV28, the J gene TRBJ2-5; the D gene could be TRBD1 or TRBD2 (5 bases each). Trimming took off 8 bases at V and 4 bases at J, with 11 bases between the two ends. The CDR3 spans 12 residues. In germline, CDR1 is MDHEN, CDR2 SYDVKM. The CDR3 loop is CASAGAGETQYF. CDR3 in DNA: TGTGCCAGCGCCGGGGCGGGAGAGACCCAGTACTTC.

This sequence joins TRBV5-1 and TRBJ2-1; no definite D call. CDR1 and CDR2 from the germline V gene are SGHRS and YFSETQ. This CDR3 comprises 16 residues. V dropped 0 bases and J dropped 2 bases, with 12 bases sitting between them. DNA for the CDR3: TGCGCCAGCAGCTTGGTTCGGGTGGGCCCCTACAATGAGCAGTTCTTC. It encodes CASSLVRVGPYNEQFF.

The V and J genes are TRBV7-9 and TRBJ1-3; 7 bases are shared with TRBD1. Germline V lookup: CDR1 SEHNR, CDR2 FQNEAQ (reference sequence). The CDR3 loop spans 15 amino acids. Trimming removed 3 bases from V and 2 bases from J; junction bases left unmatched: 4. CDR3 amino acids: CASSFTGAAGNTIYF. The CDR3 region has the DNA TGTGCCAGCAGCTTTACAGGGGCCGCTGGAAACACCATATATTTT.

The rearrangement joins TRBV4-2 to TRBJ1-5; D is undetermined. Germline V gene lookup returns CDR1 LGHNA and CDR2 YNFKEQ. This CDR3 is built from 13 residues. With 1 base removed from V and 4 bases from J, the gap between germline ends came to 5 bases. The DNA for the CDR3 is TGTGCCAGCAGCCAAGTCTTAAATCAGCCCCAGCATTTT. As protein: CASSQVLNQPQHF.

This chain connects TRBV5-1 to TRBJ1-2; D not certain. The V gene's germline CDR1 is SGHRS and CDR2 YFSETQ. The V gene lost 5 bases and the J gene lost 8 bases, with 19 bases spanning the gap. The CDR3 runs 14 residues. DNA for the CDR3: TGCGCCAGCAGTTTATCGGAGCCAACGGGGGGCTACACCTTC. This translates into CASSLSEPTGGYTF.

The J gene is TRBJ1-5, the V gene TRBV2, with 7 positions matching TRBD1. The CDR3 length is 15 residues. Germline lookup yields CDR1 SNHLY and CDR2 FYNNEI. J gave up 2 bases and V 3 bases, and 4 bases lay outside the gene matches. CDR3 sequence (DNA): TGTGCCAGCAGTGAGATAGGACAGGGCAATCAGCCCCAGCATTTT. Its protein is CASSEIGQGNQPQHF.

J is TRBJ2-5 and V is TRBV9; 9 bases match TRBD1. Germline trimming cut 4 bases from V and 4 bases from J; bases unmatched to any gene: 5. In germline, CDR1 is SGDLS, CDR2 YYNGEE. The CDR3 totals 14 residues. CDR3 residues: CASSRGQGLETQYF. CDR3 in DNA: TGTGCCAGCAGCCGGGGACAGGGACTAGAGACCCAGTACTTC. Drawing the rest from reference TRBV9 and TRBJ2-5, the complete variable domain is DSGVTQTPKHLITATGQRVTLRCSPRSGDLSVYWYQQSLDQGLQFLIQYYNGEERAKGNILERFSAQQFPDLHSELNLSSLELGDSALYFCASSRGQGLETQYFGPGTRLLVL.

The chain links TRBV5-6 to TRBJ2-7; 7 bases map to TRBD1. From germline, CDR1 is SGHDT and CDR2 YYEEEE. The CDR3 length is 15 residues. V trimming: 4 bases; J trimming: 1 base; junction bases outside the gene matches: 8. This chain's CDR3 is CASSSGTAYSYEQYF. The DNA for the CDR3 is TGTGCCAGCAGCAGTGGGACAGCTTATTCCTACGAGCAGTACTTC.

The CDR3 nucleotides read TGTGCCAGCAGTTTAGGGACAAGCTATGGCTACACCTTC. Translating it yields CASSLGTSYGYTF. The gene calls are TRBV12-3 or TRBV12-4 and TRBJ1-2; the D gene is possibly TRBD1 (5 bases). The CDR3 is 13 residues long. Trimming left V 1 base short and J 4 bases short, with 7 bases between.